Below, 18 T cell receptor beta chains from the same sample are listed, as sequenced in a study of response to subunit inactivated influenza vaccine (dated by TCRdb to between 2017 and 2018). The library was obtained by RT-PCR. The sample was run on an Illumina HiSeq 2500. TCRdb reprocessing: public reads trimmed at Q25 with fastp, clones called with MiXCR, in-frame beta chains kept. Under each unique CDR3 protein, matching rows form one entry showing the most common genes and DNA. This sample gives around 190,000 distinct CDR3 sequences in total; around 14% of them show up just once. The ten most abundant clones make up about 28% of the sample. The sample in question was CD8+ T cells sorted from PBMCs, obtained 5 to 6 days after vaccination. These receptors were collected from a man over 45 who received an inactivated influenza vaccine. Donor details come from another sample of the same person, matched by shared clones.

In this sample, this clonotype turned up a few times. The chain employs TRBV27 and TRBJ1-5, with TRBD1 matching 9 bases. CDR1 is MNHEY and CDR2 is SMNVEV in the germline V gene (reference sequence). The length of the CDR3 is 15 residues. The junction had 4 bases not matched to a gene; V was cut back by 4 bases and J by 3 bases. The CDR3 DNA follows: TGTGCCAGCAGTTGGACAGGGGCGGCCAATCAGCCCCAGCATTTT. Residues: CASSWTGAANQPQHF.

This clonotype was found many times. The chain joins TRBV7-9 to TRBJ1-5, with 7 nucleotides matching TRBD1. The germline CDR1 and CDR2 sequences are SEHNR and FQNEAQ (reference sequence). The CDR3 runs to 14 residues. The V gene end was trimmed by 3 bases and the J gene end by 4 bases; junction bases not matched to a gene: 3. CDR3 sequence reads: CASSLGQLNQPQHF. CDR3 sequence (DNA): TGTGCCAGCAGCTTGGGACAGTTGAATCAGCCCCAGCATTTT.

CDR3 in amino acids: CASNRGTGTEAFF. The CDR3 DNA sequence: TGTGCCAGCAACCGTGGGACAGGGACTGAAGCTTTCTTT. The chain uses TRBV25-1 and TRBJ1-1; 9 bases map to TRBD1. The CDR3 runs 13 residues. In germline, CDR1 is MGHDK, CDR2 SYGVNS. V lost 7 bases and J lost 5; bases outside the gene matches: 5.

This clonotype was observed at least ten times. The chain employs TRBV12-3 or TRBV12-4 and TRBJ2-7, with 9 bases aligning to TRBD2. V shed 6 bases and J 2 bases; nucleotides not matched to a gene: 2. CDR3 length equals 13 residues. In nucleotides, the CDR3 is TGTGCCAGCAGCCTAGCGGGAACCTACGAGCAGTACTTC. This gives the protein CASSLAGTYEQYF.

The CDR3 DNA is TGTGCCAGCAGCCCCGACAGTTTTGCCTACGAGCAGTACTTC. It yields the protein CASSPDSFAYEQYF. The V gene is TRBV7-9, the J gene TRBJ2-7, with D possibly being TRBD1 (5 bases). The ends were cut back, 5 bases at V and 2 bases at J, with 13 bases in the middle. This CDR3 spans 14 amino acids. The V gene's germline CDR1 is SEHNR and CDR2 FQNEAQ (reference sequence).

This clonotype was picked up a small number of times. The chain is built from TRBV4-2 and TRBJ2-1; D may be TRBD2 (6 bases). The CDR3 has 15 amino acids. V was trimmed by 2 bases and J by 0 bases, leaving 8 bases between them. Per germline, CDR1 LGHNA and CDR2 YNFKEQ. The chain's CDR3 is CASSQFGSSYNEQFF. The CDR3 DNA follows: TGTGCCAGCAGCCAATTCGGGAGCTCCTACAATGAGCAGTTCTTC.

Comments on this clonotype: Because it lacks the conserved phenylalanine or tryptophan at the end, this CDR3 is likely a read error. The J gene is TRBJ2-7, the V gene TRBV5-8, with D unclear. Germline values: CDR1 SGHTS, CDR2 YDEGEE. V was cut by 5 bases and J by 3 bases, with 9 bases left in between. The CDR3 spans 12 residues. CDR3 coding DNA: TGTGCCAGCAGGACACCTAACTACGAGCAGTACCTC. This gives the protein CASRTPNYEQYL.

This clonotype was seen more than once but under ten times. V usage is TRBV5-5 and J usage is TRBJ2-7, with 12 bases identical to TRBD2. After removal of 1 base from V and 5 bases from J, the junction contained 4 bases not matched to a gene. The CDR3 runs to 15 residues. Germline V lookup: CDR1 SGHKS, CDR2 YYEKEE (reference sequence). The CDR3 DNA sequence: TGTGCCAGCAGCTTGCTAGCGGGGGGGCTTGACGAGCAGTACTTC. Translating gives CASSLLAGGLDEQYF. Drawing the rest from reference TRBV5-5 and TRBJ2-7, the complete variable domain is DAGVTQSPTHLIKTRGQQVTLRCSPISGHKSVSWYQQVLGQGPQFIFQYYEKEERGRGNFPDRFSARQFPNYSSELNVNALLLGDSALYLCASSLLAGGLDEQYFGPGTRLTVT.

The sample holds many counts of this clonotype. The J gene is TRBJ2-1, the V gene TRBV7-8; 13 bases match TRBD2. The length of the CDR3 is 16 residues. In germline, CDR1 is SGHVS, CDR2 FQNEAQ. Trimming at V came to 3 bases and at J to 2 bases, leaving 1 base not matched to a gene. CDR3 in DNA: TGTGCCAGCAGCTTGGGGACTAGCGGGGCCTACAATGAGCAGTTCTTC. This translates into CASSLGTSGAYNEQFF. Drawing the rest from reference TRBV7-8 and TRBJ2-1, the complete variable domain is GAGVSQSPRYKVAKRGQDVALRCDPISGHVSLFWYQQALGQGPEFLTYFQNEAQLDKSGLPSDRFFAERPEGSVSTLKIQRTQQEDSAVYLCASSLGTSGAYNEQFFGPGTRLTVL.

The genes are TRBV5-6 and TRBJ1-2; TRBD1 might be the D (5 bases). V lost 4 bases to trimming and J lost 8 bases, with 27 bases between them. The germline CDR1 and CDR2 sequences are SGHDT and YYEEEE. The CDR3 length is 17 residues. In DNA, the CDR3 is TGTGCCAGCAGCCTGATGAATTCTGGACACCCAAGGTCCGGCTACACCTTC. The encoded protein is CASSLMNSGHPRSGYTF.

This clonotype was observed a few times. V and J are TRBV2 and TRBJ1-2; 9 bases agree with TRBD1. From germline, CDR1 is SNHLY and CDR2 FYNNEI. The V gene end was trimmed by 3 bases and the J gene end by 7 bases; junction bases not matched to a gene: 9. The CDR3 is 15 residues long. This CDR3 is CASSDTGGAGFGYTF. The CDR3 DNA is TGTGCCAGCAGTGATACAGGGGGCGCCGGGTTTGGCTACACCTTC.

This clonotype was picked up a small number of times. This rearrangement joins TRBV4-3 to TRBJ1-4; D is perhaps TRBD1 (6 bases). The V end lost 3 bases, the J end lost 3 bases, and 11 bases lay between the germline ends. Germline CDR1 LGHNA, CDR2 YSLEER. This CDR3 region has 15 residues. For the CDR3, the DNA is TGCGCCAGCAGCCATAAGGACAGAGCTAATGAAAAACTGTTTTTT. It encodes CASSHKDRANEKLFF.

This clonotype was seen ten or more times. V gene TRBV20-1 combines with J gene TRBJ2-7; 9 bases are a match to TRBD2. Germline CDR1 DFQATT, CDR2 SNEGSKA (reference sequence). After removal of 2 bases from V and 2 bases from J, the junction contained 10 bases not matched to a gene. The CDR3 totals 16 residues. DNA for the CDR3: TGCAGTGCTAGATCTAGGAACTTAGCGGGAGCCTACGAGCAGTACTTC. Amino acids: CSARSRNLAGAYEQYF.

The gene calls are TRBV11-2 and TRBJ2-5; 7 bases line up with TRBD1. The trim removed 0 bases at V and 1 base at J, leaving 8 bases unmatched. CDR3 length: 17 residues. The germline V gene has CDR1 SGHAT and CDR2 FQNNGV. This chain's CDR3 is CASSLEAVWDSQETQYF. The CDR3 bases are TGTGCCAGCAGCTTAGAAGCAGTGTGGGACAGCCAAGAGACCCAGTACTTC.

This chain links TRBV7-9 with TRBJ1-2; possible D gene TRBD1, 5 bases. With 1 base removed from V and 9 bases from J, the gap between germline ends came to 9 bases. CDR1 and CDR2 from the germline V gene are SEHNR and FQNEAQ (reference sequence). The CDR3 covers 12 residues. The CDR3 DNA reads as TGTGCCAGCAGCTTAGACGGGGGGAGCTACACCTTC. Amino acids: CASSLDGGSYTF.

This chain links TRBV15 with TRBJ1-1; a weak D match, TRBD1 (5 bases). This CDR3 spans 14 amino acids. The germline gives CDR1 LNHNV, CDR2 YYDKDF (reference sequence). The V end lost 5 bases, the J end lost 1 base, and 11 bases lay between the germline ends. CDR3 amino acids: CATSHRLTNTEAFF. The DNA of the CDR3 is TGTGCCACCAGCCACAGGTTAACGAACACTGAAGCTTTCTTT.

CDR3 in DNA: TGTGCCAGCAGCGTAGGCGGGGCAGTGAACACTGAAGCTTTCTTT. It translates to CASSVGGAVNTEAFF. This chain links TRBV9 with TRBJ1-1; perhaps TRBD1 as D (5 bases). This CDR3 contains 15 residues. Trimming pared 0 bases from V and 0 bases from J, leaving 9 bases between. Germline V lookup: CDR1 SGDLS, CDR2 YYNGEE.

In DNA, the CDR3 is TGCGCCAGCAGCCAAGATCGTTGGCTAGCGGGGCGAGAGACCCAGTACTTC. Protein product: CASSQDRWLAGRETQYF. V gene TRBV4-3 combines with J gene TRBJ2-5; 9 bases are shared with TRBD2. The CDR3 extends over 17 amino acids. With 0 bases clipped from V and 4 bases from J, the junction kept 9 bases outside the gene matches. CDR1 and CDR2 (germline): LGHNA, YSLEER.